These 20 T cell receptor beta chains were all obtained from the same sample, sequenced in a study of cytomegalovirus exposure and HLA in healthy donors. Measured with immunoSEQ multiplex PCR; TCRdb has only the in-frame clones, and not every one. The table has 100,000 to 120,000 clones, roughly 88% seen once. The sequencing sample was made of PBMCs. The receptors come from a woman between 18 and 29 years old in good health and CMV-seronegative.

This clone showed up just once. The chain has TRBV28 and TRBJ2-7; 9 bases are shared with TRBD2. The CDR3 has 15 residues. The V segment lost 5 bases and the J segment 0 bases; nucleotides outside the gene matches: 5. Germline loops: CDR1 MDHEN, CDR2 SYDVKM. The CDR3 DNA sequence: TGTGCCAGCAGTGAGCGGGGGGCCCCCTCCTACGAGCAGTACTTC. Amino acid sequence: CASSERGAPSYEQYF.

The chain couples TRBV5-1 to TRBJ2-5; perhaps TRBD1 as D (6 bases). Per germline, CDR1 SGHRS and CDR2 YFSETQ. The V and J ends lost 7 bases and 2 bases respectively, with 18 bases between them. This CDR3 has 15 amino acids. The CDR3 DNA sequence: TGCGCCAGCTCCCAAGGGGCAGGGGAACAAGAGACCCAGTACTTC. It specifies CASSQGAGEQETQYF.

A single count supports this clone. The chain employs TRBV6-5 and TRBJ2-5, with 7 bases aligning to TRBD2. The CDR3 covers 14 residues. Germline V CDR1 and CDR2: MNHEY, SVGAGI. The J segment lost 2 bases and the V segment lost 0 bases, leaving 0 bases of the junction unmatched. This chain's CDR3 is CASSYSGGQETQYF. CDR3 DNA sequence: TGTGCCAGCAGTTACTCGGGGGGGCAAGAGACCCAGTACTTC.

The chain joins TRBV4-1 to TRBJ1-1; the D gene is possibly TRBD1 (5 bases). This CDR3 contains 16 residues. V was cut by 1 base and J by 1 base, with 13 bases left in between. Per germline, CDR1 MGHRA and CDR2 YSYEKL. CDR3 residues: CASSQVSGRGNTEAFF. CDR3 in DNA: TGCGCCAGCAGCCAAGTCTCGGGGCGGGGGAACACTGAAGCTTTCTTT.

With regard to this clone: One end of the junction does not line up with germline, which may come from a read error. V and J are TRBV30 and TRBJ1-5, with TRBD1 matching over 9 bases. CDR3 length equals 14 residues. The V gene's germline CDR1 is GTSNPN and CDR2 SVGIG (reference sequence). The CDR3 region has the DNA TGTGCCTGGACCCCGGGACAGGGTAATCAGGCCCAGCATTTT. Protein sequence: CAWTPGQGNQAQHF.

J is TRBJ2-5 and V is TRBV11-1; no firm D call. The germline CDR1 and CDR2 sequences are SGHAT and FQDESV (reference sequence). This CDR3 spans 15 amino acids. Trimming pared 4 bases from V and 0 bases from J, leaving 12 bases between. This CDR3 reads CASSSRDAYQETQYF. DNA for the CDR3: TGTGCCAGCAGCTCCCGAGATGCGTACCAAGAGACCCAGTACTTC.

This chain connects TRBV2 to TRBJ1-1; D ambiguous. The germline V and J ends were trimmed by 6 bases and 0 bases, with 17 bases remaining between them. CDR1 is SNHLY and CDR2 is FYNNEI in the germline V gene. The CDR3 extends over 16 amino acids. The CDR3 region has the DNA TGTGCCAGCAGCCCCATCGGAGGAGGACTGAACACTGAAGCTTTCTTT. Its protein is CASSPIGGGLNTEAFF.

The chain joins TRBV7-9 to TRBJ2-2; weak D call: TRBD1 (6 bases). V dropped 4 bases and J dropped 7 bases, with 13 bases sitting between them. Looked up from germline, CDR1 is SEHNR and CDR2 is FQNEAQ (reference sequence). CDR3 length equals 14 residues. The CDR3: CASSSLQGIGELFF. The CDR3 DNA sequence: TGTGCCAGCAGCTCCCTACAGGGAATCGGGGAGCTGTTTTTT.

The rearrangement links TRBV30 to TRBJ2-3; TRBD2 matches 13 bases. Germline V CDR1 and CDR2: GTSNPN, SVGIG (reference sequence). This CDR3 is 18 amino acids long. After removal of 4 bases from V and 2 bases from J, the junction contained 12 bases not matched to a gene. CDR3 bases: TGTGCCTGGACCCCGACGCGACTAGCGGGGGGACTCACAGATACGCAGTATTTT. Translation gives CAWTPTRLAGGLTDTQYF.

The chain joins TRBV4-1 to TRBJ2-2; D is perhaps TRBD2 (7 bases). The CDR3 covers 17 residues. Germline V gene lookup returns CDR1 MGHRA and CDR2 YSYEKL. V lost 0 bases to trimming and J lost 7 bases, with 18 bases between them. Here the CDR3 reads CASSQDPAGGRVGELFF. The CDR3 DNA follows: TGCGCCAGCAGCCAAGATCCTGCCGGGGGGCGCGTCGGGGAGCTGTTTTTT.

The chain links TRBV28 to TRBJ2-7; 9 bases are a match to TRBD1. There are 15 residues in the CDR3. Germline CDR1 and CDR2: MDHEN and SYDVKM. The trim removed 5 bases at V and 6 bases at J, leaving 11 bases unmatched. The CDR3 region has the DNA TGTGCCAGCAGTCTCCCCGGGACAGGGCCGGGCGAGCAGTACTTC. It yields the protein CASSLPGTGPGEQYF.

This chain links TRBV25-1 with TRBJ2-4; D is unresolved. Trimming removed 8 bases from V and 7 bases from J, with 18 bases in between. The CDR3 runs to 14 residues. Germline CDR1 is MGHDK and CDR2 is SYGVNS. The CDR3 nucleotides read TGTGCCAGCCACGGCGGATACCCGGAGAACATTCAGTACTTC. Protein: CASHGGYPENIQYF.

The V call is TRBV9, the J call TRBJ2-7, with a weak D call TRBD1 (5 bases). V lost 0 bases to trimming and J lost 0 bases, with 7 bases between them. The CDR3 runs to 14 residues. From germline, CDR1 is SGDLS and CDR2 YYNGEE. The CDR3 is CASSVGQSSYEQYF. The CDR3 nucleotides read TGTGCCAGCAGCGTAGGACAGAGCTCCTACGAGCAGTACTTC.

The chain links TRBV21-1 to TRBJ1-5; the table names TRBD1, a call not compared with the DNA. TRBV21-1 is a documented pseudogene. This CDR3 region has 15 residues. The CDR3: CASSTSGGDNQPQHF. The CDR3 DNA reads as TGTGCCAGCAGCACCTCAGGGGGAGACAATCAGCCCCAGCATTTT.

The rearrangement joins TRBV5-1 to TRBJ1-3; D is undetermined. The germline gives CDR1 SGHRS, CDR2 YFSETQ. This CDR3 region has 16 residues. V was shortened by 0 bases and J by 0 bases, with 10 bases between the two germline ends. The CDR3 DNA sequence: TGCGCCAGCAGCTTGGGGCAGGCGAGCTCTGGAAACACCATATATTTT. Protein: CASSLGQASSGNTIYF.

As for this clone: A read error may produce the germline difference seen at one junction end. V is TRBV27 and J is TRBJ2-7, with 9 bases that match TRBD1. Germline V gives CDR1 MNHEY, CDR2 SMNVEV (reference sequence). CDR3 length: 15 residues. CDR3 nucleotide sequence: TGTGCCAGCAGCTTATTGGACAGGGGAACCTACGAGCAGTACTTC. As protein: CASSLLDRGTYEQYF.

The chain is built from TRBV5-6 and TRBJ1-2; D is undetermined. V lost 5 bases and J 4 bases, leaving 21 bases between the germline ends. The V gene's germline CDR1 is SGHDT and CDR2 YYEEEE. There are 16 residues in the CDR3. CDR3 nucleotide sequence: TGTGCCAGCAGACAATTATACGAGGGCTCCGTCTATGGCTACACCTTC. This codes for CASRQLYEGSVYGYTF.

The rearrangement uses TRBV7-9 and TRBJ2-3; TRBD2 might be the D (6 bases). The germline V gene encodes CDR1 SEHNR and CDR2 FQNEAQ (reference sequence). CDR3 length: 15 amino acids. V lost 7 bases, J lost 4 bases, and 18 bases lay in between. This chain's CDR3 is CASTDLLAGADTQYF. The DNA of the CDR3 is TGTGCCAGCACTGACTTACTAGCCGGCGCAGATACGCAGTATTTT.

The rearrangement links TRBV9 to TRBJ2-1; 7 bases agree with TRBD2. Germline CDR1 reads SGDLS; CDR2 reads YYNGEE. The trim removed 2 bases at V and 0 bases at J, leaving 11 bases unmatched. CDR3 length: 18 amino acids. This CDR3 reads CASSVRGSAGDSYNEQFF. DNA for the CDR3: TGTGCCAGCAGCGTCCGAGGCTCCGCGGGGGACTCCTACAATGAGCAGTTCTTC.

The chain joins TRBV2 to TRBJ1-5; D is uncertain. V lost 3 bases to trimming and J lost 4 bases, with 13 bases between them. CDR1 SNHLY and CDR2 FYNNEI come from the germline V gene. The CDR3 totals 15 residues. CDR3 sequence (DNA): TGTGCCAGCAGTGACGGGCTGAGGGTTAATCAGCCCCAGCATTTT. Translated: CASSDGLRVNQPQHF.